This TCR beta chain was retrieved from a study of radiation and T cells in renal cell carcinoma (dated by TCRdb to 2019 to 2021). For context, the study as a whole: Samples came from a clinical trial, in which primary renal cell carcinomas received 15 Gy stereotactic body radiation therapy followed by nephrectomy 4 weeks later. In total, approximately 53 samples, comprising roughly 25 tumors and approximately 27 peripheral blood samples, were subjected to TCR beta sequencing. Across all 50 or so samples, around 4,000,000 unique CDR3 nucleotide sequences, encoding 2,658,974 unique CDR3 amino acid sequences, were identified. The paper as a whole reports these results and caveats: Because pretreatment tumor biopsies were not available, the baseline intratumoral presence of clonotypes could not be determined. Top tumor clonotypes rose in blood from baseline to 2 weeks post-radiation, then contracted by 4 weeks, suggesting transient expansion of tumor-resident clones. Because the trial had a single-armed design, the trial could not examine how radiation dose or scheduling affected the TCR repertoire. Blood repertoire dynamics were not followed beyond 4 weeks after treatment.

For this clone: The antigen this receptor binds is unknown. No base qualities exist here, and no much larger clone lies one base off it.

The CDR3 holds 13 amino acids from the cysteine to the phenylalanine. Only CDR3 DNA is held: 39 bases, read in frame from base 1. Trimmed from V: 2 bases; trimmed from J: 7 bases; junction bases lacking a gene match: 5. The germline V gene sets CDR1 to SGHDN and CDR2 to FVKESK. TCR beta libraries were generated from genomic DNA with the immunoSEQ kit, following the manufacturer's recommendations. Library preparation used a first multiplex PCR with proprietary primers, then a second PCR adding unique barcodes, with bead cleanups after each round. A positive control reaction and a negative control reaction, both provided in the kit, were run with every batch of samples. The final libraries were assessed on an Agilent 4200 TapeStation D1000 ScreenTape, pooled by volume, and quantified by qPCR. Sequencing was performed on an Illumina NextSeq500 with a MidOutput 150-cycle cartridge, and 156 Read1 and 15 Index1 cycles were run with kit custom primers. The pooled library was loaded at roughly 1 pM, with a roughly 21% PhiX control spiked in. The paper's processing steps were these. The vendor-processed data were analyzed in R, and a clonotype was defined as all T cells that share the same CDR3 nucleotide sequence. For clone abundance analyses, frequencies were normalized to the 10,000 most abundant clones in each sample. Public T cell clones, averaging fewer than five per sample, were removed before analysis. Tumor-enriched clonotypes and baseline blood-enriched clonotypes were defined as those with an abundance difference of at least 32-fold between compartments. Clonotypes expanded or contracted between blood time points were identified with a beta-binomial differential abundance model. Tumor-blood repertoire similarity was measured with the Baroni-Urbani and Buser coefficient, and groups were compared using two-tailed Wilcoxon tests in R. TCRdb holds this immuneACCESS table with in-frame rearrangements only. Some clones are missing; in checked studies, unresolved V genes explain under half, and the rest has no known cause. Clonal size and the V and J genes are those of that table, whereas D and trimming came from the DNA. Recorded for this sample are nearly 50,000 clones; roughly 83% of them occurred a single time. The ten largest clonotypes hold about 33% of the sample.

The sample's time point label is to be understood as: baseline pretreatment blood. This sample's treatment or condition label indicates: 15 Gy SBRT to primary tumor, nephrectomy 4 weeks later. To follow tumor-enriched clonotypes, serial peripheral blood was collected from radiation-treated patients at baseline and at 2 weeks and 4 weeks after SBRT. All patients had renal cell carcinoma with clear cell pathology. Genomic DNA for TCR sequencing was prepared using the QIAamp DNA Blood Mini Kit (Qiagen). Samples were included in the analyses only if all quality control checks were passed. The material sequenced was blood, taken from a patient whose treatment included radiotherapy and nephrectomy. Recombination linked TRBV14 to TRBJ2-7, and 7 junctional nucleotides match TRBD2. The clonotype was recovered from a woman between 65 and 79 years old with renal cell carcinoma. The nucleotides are TGTGCCAGCAGCCAATACGGTAGCGGGGAGCAGTACTTC. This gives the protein CASSQYGSGEQYF.